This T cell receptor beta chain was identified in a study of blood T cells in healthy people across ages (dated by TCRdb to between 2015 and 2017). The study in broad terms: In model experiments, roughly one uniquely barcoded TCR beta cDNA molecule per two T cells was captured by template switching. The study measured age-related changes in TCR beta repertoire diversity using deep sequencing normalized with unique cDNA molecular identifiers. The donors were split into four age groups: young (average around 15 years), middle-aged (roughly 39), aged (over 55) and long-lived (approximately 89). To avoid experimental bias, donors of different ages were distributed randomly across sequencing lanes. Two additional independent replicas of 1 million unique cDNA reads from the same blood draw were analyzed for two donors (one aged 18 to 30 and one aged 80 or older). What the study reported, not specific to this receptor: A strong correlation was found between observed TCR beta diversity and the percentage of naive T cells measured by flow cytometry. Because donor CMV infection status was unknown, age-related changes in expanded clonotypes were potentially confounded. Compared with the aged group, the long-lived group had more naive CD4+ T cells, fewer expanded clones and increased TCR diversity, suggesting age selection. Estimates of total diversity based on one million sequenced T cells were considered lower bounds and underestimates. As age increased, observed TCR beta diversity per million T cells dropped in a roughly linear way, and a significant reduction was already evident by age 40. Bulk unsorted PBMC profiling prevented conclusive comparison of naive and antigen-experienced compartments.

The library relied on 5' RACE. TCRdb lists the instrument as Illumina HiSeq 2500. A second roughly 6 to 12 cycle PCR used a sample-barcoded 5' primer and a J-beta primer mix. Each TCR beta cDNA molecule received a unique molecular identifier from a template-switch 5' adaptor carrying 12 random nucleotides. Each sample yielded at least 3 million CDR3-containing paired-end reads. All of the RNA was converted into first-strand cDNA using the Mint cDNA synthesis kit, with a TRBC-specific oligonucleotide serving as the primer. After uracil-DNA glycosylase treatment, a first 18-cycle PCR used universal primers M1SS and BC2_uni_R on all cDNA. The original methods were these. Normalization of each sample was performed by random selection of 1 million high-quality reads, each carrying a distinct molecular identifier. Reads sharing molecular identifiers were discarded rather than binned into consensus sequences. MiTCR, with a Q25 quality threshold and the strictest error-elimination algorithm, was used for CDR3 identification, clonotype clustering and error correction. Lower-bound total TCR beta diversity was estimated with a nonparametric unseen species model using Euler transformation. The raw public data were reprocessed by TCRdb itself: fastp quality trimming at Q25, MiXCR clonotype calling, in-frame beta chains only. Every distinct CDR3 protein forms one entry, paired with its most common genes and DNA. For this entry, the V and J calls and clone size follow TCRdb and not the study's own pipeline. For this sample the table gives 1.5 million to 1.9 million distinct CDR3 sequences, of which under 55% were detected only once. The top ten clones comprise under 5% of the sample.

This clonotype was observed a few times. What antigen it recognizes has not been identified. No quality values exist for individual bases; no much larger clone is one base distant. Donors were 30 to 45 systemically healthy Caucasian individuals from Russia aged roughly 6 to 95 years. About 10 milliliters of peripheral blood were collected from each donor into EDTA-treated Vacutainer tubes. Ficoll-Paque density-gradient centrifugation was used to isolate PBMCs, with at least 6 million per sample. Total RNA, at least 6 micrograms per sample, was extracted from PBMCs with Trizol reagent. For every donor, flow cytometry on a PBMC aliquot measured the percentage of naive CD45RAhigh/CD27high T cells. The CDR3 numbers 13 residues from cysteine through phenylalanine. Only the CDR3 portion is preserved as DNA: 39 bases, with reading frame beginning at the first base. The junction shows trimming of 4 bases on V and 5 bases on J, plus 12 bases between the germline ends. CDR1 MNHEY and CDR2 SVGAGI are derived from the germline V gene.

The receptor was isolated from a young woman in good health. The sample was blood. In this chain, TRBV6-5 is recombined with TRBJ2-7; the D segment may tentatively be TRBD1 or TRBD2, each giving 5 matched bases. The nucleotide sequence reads TGTGCCAGCAGTTCCGGGGCCTCGGACGAGCAGTACTTC. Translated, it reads CASSSGASDEQYF.